This T cell receptor (beta chain) was recovered during a study of T-cell reconstitution after alpha-beta-depleted transplantation in children. V lost 4 bases, J lost 3 bases, and 14 bases lay in between. The CDR3 length is 15 residues. The germline gives CDR1 SGHRS, CDR2 YFSETQ. In this sample, this clonotype turned up many times. Preparation of the TCRbeta library was carried out with unique molecular identifiers. MiXCR, applied by TCRdb to the PCR reads, yields one record per CDR3 protein. The table lists 200,000 to 250,000 distinct CDR3 sequences, approximately 9.8% of them singletons, with around 5.1% in the top ten.

This specimen was PBMCs from the stem cell graft donor, taken from the stem cell graft. The source of this sequence is a human donor who donated a stem cell graft to a child with SCID. The rearrangement uses TRBV5-1 and TRBJ2-1, with D uncertain. CDR3 sequence reads: CASSPDGGIYNEQFF. Here the CDR3 DNA reads TGCGCCAGCAGCCCCGACGGTGGAATCTACAATGAGCAGTTCTTC.